A single sample is the source of the 2 T cell receptor beta chains below, sequenced in a study of blood T cell repertoires in COVID-19. TCRdb's table, derived via immunoSEQ multiplex PCR, lists solely in-frame clones and lacks some. The sample has approximately 300,000 clones; roughly nine tenths are singletons. Sequencing was carried out using PBMCs or T cells enriched from blood (not recorded which). Receptors were obtained from a woman in her twenties or thirties who had recovered from COVID-19.

This rearrangement joins TRBV3-1 (or the pseudogene TRBV3-2) to TRBJ2-7; no clear D. This CDR3 spans 14 amino acids. In germline, CDR1 is LGHDT, CDR2 YNNKEL (reference sequence). V lost 0 bases to trimming and J lost 0 bases, with 6 bases between them. CDR3 region: CASSQEYSSYEQYF. The CDR3 DNA follows: TGTGCCAGCAGCCAAGAGTACAGCTCCTACGAGCAGTACTTC.

V is TRBV3-1 (or the pseudogene TRBV3-2) and J is TRBJ1-3; the D is unclear. Germline CDR1 LGHDT, CDR2 YNNKEL (reference sequence). V was pared by 1 base and J by 6 bases, with 13 bases between. The CDR3 spans 15 residues. The CDR3 sequence is CASSQVNTNLNTIYF. CDR3 in DNA: TGTGCCAGCAGCCAAGTCAACACTAACCTAAACACCATATATTTT.